The T cell receptor beta chain described here comes from a study of cytomegalovirus exposure and HLA in healthy donors. Findings and caveats of the study: A later analysis by the authors found several of the most significant clusters apparently linked to common viral pathogens. Clonal expansion, a later analysis showed, was greater in HLA-associated TCR beta chains than in equally common others. Indistinguishable V segments such as TRBV6-2 and TRBV6-3 were excluded.

The CDR3 runs 15 residues. Germline-derived CDR1 and CDR2 are SGDLS and YYNGEE. Trimming cost V 0 bases and J 1 base, with 11 bases left between them. As regards this clone: Antigen: not known.

Primers included in the PCR were 60 Vbeta and 13 Jbeta primers. Only in-frame clones appear in the TCRdb table, and some are missing; sequencing was by immunoSEQ multiplex PCR. Among around 150,000 clones listed, about 80% were seen once. This TCR was sampled from a man aged 40-49 years in good health and CMV-seropositive. Sample: PBMCs. The genes are TRBV9 and TRBJ2-7; no reliable D call. The chain's CDR3 is CASSVGVAPSYEQYF. CDR3 in DNA: TGTGCCAGCAGCGTAGGCGTAGCCCCTTCCTACGAGCAGTACTTC. The entire variable domain, with the rest obtained from reference TRBV9 and TRBJ2-7, is as follows: DSGVTQTPKHLITATGQRVTLRCSPRSGDLSVYWYQQSLDQGLQFLIQYYNGEERAKGNILERFSAQQFPDLHSELNLSSLELGDSALYFCASSVGVAPSYEQYFGPGTRLTVT.